The rows below give T cell receptor beta chains drawn from one sample of a study of graft-versus-host responses after intestinal transplantation. Method: immunoSEQ multiplex PCR; TCRdb's copy keeps in-frame clones and lacks some. This sample has tens of thousands of clones, with about 90% found just once. Their cognate antigens are unknown. The starting material was unstimulated CD8+ T cells sorted from spleen or lymph node cells, obtained before intestinal transplant. Every receptor here comes from a human donor who received an intestinal transplant. Each CDR3 is given with its conserved first and last residue. The order of the fields is J gene, V gene, CDR3 protein.

j_gene: TRBJ2-7
v_gene: TRBV10-3
CDR3aa: CAIRQPGQGAEEQYF

j_gene: TRBJ1-1
v_gene: TRBV20-1
CDR3aa: CSAGQGPEAFF

j_gene: TRBJ2-7
v_gene: TRBV28
CDR3aa: CASSFGTGTSYEQYF

j_gene: TRBJ1-3
v_gene: TRBV6-1
CDR3aa: CASSEQGAWGNTIYF

j_gene: TRBJ1-5
v_gene: TRBV15
CDR3aa: CATSRDRGLHQPQHF

j_gene: TRBJ1-1
v_gene: TRBV4-1
CDR3aa: CASSQDRGAGTEAFF

j_gene: TRBJ1-2
v_gene: TRBV5-1
CDR3aa: CASSQLQGFGYTF

j_gene: TRBJ1-1
v_gene: TRBV7-8
CDR3aa: CASSLKVAGLEAFF

j_gene: TRBJ2-1
v_gene: TRBV27
CDR3aa: CASIPAGGSYNEQFF

j_gene: TRBJ2-1
v_gene: TRBV9
CDR3aa: CASSVRTGVEQFF

j_gene: TRBJ2-2
v_gene: TRBV4-2
CDR3aa: CASAGTSGTGELFF

j_gene: TRBJ2-1
v_gene: TRBV2
CDR3aa: CASSEASGGAGNEQFF

j_gene: TRBJ1-2
v_gene: TRBV6-5
CDR3aa: CASSYRGLTNGYTF

j_gene: TRBJ2-2
v_gene: TRBV5-6
CDR3aa: CASSSRRQGGAGELFF

j_gene: TRBJ1-2
v_gene: TRBV15
CDR3aa: CATSRDKAIVSPGSGRAYGYTF

j_gene: TRBJ1-1
v_gene: TRBV2
CDR3aa: CASSPTGRMNTEAFF

j_gene: TRBJ2-7
v_gene: TRBV6-1
CDR3aa: CASSVSRQGGYEQYF

j_gene: TRBJ2-3
v_gene: TRBV9
CDR3aa: CASSVQVTAYTQYF